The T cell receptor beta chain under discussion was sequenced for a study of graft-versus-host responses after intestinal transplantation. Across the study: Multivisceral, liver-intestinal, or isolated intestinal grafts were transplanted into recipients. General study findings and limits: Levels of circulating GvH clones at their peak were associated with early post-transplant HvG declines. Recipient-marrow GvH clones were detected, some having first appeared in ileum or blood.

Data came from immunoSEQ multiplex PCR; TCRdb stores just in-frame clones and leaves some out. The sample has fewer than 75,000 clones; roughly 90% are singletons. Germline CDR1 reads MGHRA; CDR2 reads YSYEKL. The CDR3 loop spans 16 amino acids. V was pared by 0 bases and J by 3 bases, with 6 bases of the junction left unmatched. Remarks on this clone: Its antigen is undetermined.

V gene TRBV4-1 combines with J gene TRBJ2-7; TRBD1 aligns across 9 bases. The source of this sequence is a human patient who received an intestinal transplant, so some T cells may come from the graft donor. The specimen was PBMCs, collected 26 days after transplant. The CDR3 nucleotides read TGCGCCAGCAGCCAAGATAGGGGGACAGGGTACTACGAGCAGTACTTC. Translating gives CASSQDRGTGYYEQYF.